The 18 T cell receptor beta chains listed next were all sequenced from one sample in a study of cytomegalovirus exposure and HLA in healthy donors. 60 Vbeta and 13 Jbeta primers were used in PCR. This table comes from immunoSEQ multiplex PCR, and its TCRdb copy is limited to in-frame clones, with some not included. The sample includes some 140,000 clones, 80% of them seen just once. Sequenced material: PBMCs. The receptors here all came from a man aged 25-45 years in good health and CMV-seropositive.

The gene calls are TRBV29-1 and TRBJ2-4; 7 positions agree with TRBD1. Trimming took 5 bases from V and 8 from J; bases not matched to a gene: 9. Germline V gives CDR1 SQVTM, CDR2 ANQGSEA. This CDR3 has 13 amino acids. CDR3 bases: TGCAGCGTTCTGACAGGGTGGGGAGACATTCAGTACTTC. Translation gives CSVLTGWGDIQYF.

The chain has TRBV28 and TRBJ2-3; 8 bases fit TRBD2. This CDR3 spans 15 amino acids. The V and J ends lost 6 bases and 5 bases, in that order; junction bases with no gene match: 10. The germline V gene has CDR1 MDHEN and CDR2 SYDVKM. CDR3 protein: CASSWRREVGDTQYF. CDR3 DNA: TGTGCCAGCAGCTGGCGGCGGGAGGTCGGAGATACGCAGTATTTT.

The chain recombines TRBV4-1 with TRBJ2-1; D is possibly TRBD2 (6 bases). The CDR3 loop spans 17 amino acids. V lost 3 bases and J lost 2, with 17 bases in between. Germline V CDR1 and CDR2: MGHRA, YSYEKL. CDR3 amino acids: CASSQGIADITYNEQFF. Written as DNA, the CDR3 is TGCGCCAGCAGCCAGGGGATAGCGGATATAACCTACAATGAGCAGTTCTTC.

This chain uses TRBV6-5 with TRBJ1-4; weak D call: TRBD1 (5 bases). V gave up 0 bases and J gave up 7 bases, with 15 bases separating them. The CDR3 length is 16 residues. Germline V lookup: CDR1 MNHEY, CDR2 SVGAGI. The CDR3 DNA sequence: TGTGCCAGCAGTTACTCGAGACCCGCCCAGGGTGAAAAACTGTTTTTT. Its protein is CASSYSRPAQGEKLFF.

The rearrangement uses TRBV7-8 and TRBJ2-7, with D uncertain. The CDR3 is 13 residues long. V was trimmed by 3 bases and J by 2 bases, leaving 8 bases between them. CDR1 SGHVS and CDR2 FQNEAQ come from the germline V gene. For the CDR3, the DNA is TGTGCCAGCAGCTTCCCAGAAACCTACGAGCAGTACTTC. It encodes CASSFPETYEQYF.

V and J are TRBV29-1 and TRBJ2-1, with a possible D match to TRBD1 (6 bases). From germline, CDR1 is SQVTM and CDR2 ANQGSEA. The CDR3 spans 15 residues. V lost 5 bases to trimming and J lost 12 bases, with 26 bases between them. The CDR3 DNA is TGCAGCGTTTCCGCCAGTGGACCTGGTCAAGGGGGGCAGTTCTTC. This encodes CSVSASGPGQGGQFF.

This clone appeared a single time. V is TRBV9 and J is TRBJ2-1; no clear D. This CDR3 spans 11 amino acids. Germline V CDR1 and CDR2: SGDLS, YYNGEE. V gave up 0 bases and J gave up 8 bases, with 3 bases separating them. The CDR3 loop is CASSVADEQFF. In DNA form, the CDR3 reads TGTGCCAGCAGCGTAGCTGATGAGCAGTTCTTC.

The rearrangement uses TRBV28 and TRBJ2-7; 11 positions match TRBD1. CDR1 is MDHEN, CDR2 SYDVKM, per germline. This CDR3 is built from 14 residues. The J segment lost 7 bases and the V segment lost 5 bases, leaving 7 bases of the junction unmatched. The CDR3 DNA sequence: TGTGCCAGCAGTCCAGGGGACAGGGGGTGGGAGCAGTACTTC. Its translation: CASSPGDRGWEQYF.

The genes are TRBV7-3 and TRBJ2-1; TRBD2 agrees at 11 bases. CDR3 length: 18 residues. Unmatched junction bases numbered 10, after V lost 4 bases and J lost 2 bases. Germline-derived CDR1 and CDR2 are SGHTA and FQGTGA. The CDR3 bases are TGTGCCAGCAGCTCCGAGACTAGCGGGAAGTATCCCTACAATGAGCAGTTCTTC. Its translation is CASSSETSGKYPYNEQFF.

This clone was observed a single time. The V call is TRBV15, the J call TRBJ2-3, with 9 bases fitting TRBD1. Trimming at V came to 0 bases and at J to 3 bases, leaving 4 bases not matched to a gene. From germline, CDR1 is LNHNV and CDR2 YYDKDF (reference sequence). The CDR3 loop spans 16 amino acids. The CDR3 loop is CATSRDGGQGTDTQYF. In nucleotides, the CDR3 is TGTGCCACCAGCAGAGATGGTGGACAGGGGACAGATACGCAGTATTTT.

The rearrangement links TRBV28 to TRBJ1-2; the match to TRBD1 covers 7 bases. Germline assignment: CDR1 MDHEN and CDR2 SYDVKM. V trimming: 5 bases; J trimming: 3 bases; junction bases outside the gene matches: 6. The CDR3 spans 14 residues. CDR3 sequence reads: CASSQLDRDYGYTF. The CDR3 region has the DNA TGTGCCAGCAGTCAACTAGACAGGGACTATGGCTACACCTTC.

The chain joins TRBV7-6 to TRBJ2-2; 12 nucleotides match TRBD1. Germline V gives CDR1 SGHVS, CDR2 FNYEAQ. This CDR3 contains 18 residues. The ends lost 4 bases at V and 5 bases at J; junction bases unmatched: 11. CDR3 sequence reads: CASSSYRPGQGATGELFF. The CDR3, as DNA: TGTGCCAGCAGCTCCTACCGACCGGGACAGGGGGCAACCGGGGAGCTGTTTTTT.

The rearrangement links TRBV11-3 to TRBJ2-3, with D unclear. CDR1 is SGHNT and CDR2 is YENEEA in the germline V gene. The CDR3 length is 15 residues. The V end was cut by 1 base, the J end by 6 bases, with 14 bases between. CDR3 sequence reads: CASSLGRASWDTQYF. CDR3 DNA sequence: TGTGCCAGCAGCTTAGGTCGCGCGAGCTGGGATACGCAGTATTTT. The whole variable domain, remainder taken from reference TRBV11-3 and TRBJ2-3, is EAGVVQSPRYKIIEKKQPVAFWCNPISGHNTLYWYLQNLGQGPELLIRYENEEAVDDSQLPKDRFSAERLKGVDSTLKIQPAELGDSAVYLCASSLGRASWDTQYFGPGTRLTVL.

The gene calls are TRBV11-2 and TRBJ1-5; 8 bases map to TRBD1. J lost 6 bases, V lost 1 base, and 5 bases had no gene match. Germline V gives CDR1 SGHAT, CDR2 FQNNGV. This CDR3 is 15 amino acids long. The CDR3 DNA reads as TGTGCCAGCAGCTTAGCCGGACAGGGCCGTCAGCCCCAGCATTTT. Amino acids: CASSLAGQGRQPQHF. Full variable domain (outside the CDR3, taken from reference TRBV11-2 and TRBJ1-5): EAGVAQSPRYKIIEKRQSVAFWCNPISGHATLYWYQQILGQGPKLLIQFQNNGVVDDSQLPKDRFSAERLKGVDSTLKIQPAKLEDSAVYLCASSLAGQGRQPQHFGDGTRLSIL.

The gene calls are TRBV28 and TRBJ1-5; D is uncertain. V shed 3 bases and J shed 4 bases, with 10 bases lying between them. The CDR3 has 14 residues. CDR1 is MDHEN, CDR2 SYDVKM, per germline. The CDR3 region has the DNA TGTGCCAGCAGTTTGCGGGCCCTAAATCAGCCCCAGCATTTT. This codes for CASSLRALNQPQHF.

This rearrangement joins TRBV5-1 to TRBJ1-1; the D gene is possibly TRBD1 (6 bases). V was clipped by 0 bases and J by 1 base, with 13 bases between them. CDR3 length equals 16 residues. CDR1 SGHRS and CDR2 YFSETQ come from the germline V gene. CDR3 in DNA: TGCGCCAGCAGCTTGGTCCTTAACAGGGAGAACACTGAAGCTTTCTTT. Protein product: CASSLVLNRENTEAFF.

The chain recombines TRBV29-1 with TRBJ2-3; TRBD1 matches 8 bases. The CDR3 totals 12 residues. J gave up 8 bases and V 0 bases, and 1 base lay outside the gene matches. The germline V gene encodes CDR1 SQVTM and CDR2 ANQGSEA. CDR3 in DNA: TGCAGCGTTGAAGATCAGGGGGCTACGCAGTATTTT. As protein: CSVEDQGATQYF.

The V and J genes are TRBV28 and TRBJ2-2; D is uncertain. CDR3 size: 11 residues. V gave up 10 bases and J gave up 1 base, with 4 bases separating them. From germline, CDR1 is MDHEN and CDR2 SYDVKM. The CDR3 is CATGNTGELFF. In DNA, the CDR3 is TGTGCCACAGGGAACACCGGGGAGCTGTTTTTT.